The sequence of this T cell receptor (beta chain) was determined in a study of cytomegalovirus exposure and HLA in healthy donors. With 60 Vbeta and 13 Jbeta primers, the PCR was carried out. Profiling relied on immunoSEQ multiplex PCR, and the TCRdb table lists in-frame clones only, not all of them. The profile shows roughly 98,000 clones, roughly 79% of them singletons. Study results and caveats: Most of the CMV-associated TCR beta chains (in a later analysis) appeared to be HLA-restricted. Serostatus for CMV was the only available immune exposure information. About 87% or about 30% of the time was how often most TCR beta V segments were productive, according to an earlier analysis.

As to this clone: No antigen is known for it.

The CDR3 sequence is 15 residues long. The germline V gene encodes CDR1 SGHAT and CDR2 FQNNGV. Trimming shortened V by 3 bases and J by 1 base, and 12 bases separated the two germline ends. The source of this sequence is a female donor in good health and CMV-seropositive. The chain couples TRBV11-2 to TRBJ1-1; D is unresolved. The specimen sequenced was PBMCs. CDR3 DNA: TGTGCCAGCAGCTTCCAAAACTTGTGGAACACTGAAGCTTTCTTT. Its protein is CASSFQNLWNTEAFF.